This T cell receptor (beta chain) was documented in a study of neurological immune-mediated disorders. The unsorted libraries had their origin in 2 million PBMCs stored at -80 C. With 10-nucleotide random UMIs, 5'RACE was used to make the cDNA. MiXCR, applied by TCRdb to the 5' RACE reads, yields one record per CDR3 protein. The sample contains tens of thousands of distinct CDR3 sequences, around 14% of which appear only once. J lost 4 bases, V lost 3 bases, and 6 bases had no gene match. From germline, CDR1 is KGHSH and CDR2 LQKENI. This CDR3 region has 17 residues. This chain joins TRBV18 and TRBJ2-1, with TRBD2 matching over 13 bases. This receptor was taken from a woman in her forties or fifties with HTLV-1-associated myelopathy (HAM/TSP). Sequenced material: PBMCs. DNA for the CDR3: TGTGCCAGCTCACCCCCGGGACTAGCGGGATATTACAATGAGCAGTTCTTC. Translation gives CASSPPGLAGYYNEQFF.